This TCR beta chain was captured in a study of cytomegalovirus exposure and HLA in healthy donors. The PCR contained 60 Vbeta and 13 Jbeta primers. This table comes from immunoSEQ multiplex PCR, and its TCRdb copy is limited to in-frame clones, with some not included. Of approximately 200,000 clones listed, 80% to 85% are singletons. Germline CDR1 reads LNHNV; CDR2 reads YYDKDF (reference sequence). The CDR3 has 14 residues. V lost 0 bases, J lost 2 bases, and 4 bases lay in between. The clonotype was recovered from a boy between 10 and 17 years old in good health and CMV-seronegative. The sequenced material came from PBMCs. The chain employs TRBV15 and TRBJ2-2; D is undetermined. The CDR3 bases are TGTGCCACCAGCAGAGATATTAACACCGGGGAGCTGTTTTTT. Protein sequence: CATSRDINTGELFF.